These 15 T cell receptor beta chains originate from one sample sequenced in a study of blood T cell repertoires in COVID-19. Sequencing used immunoSEQ multiplex PCR; TCRdb keeps in-frame clones, though not all of them. The sample records about 99,000 clones, about 80% being singletons. Sequencing was done on a sample of peripheral blood. The receptors were gathered from a woman aged 80 or over with active or convalescent COVID-19.

The V and J genes are TRBV6-5 and TRBJ2-7, with D maybe TRBD1 (5 bases). Germline V CDR1 and CDR2: MNHEY, SVGAGI. This CDR3 spans 13 amino acids. Trimming took off 7 bases at V and 2 bases at J, with 12 bases between the two ends. The CDR3 bases are TGTGCCAGCATCCTAGGGGCAGCCTACGAGCAGTACTTC. Encoded protein: CASILGAAYEQYF.

The J gene is TRBJ2-5, the V gene TRBV10-3, with D maybe TRBD2 (5 bases). Germline CDR1 and CDR2: ENHRY and SYGVKD. V was cut by 0 bases and J by 1 base, with 12 bases left in between. This CDR3 comprises 16 residues. CDR3 DNA: TGTGCCATCAGTGAGTCGACTCCGGGGTCCCAAGAGACCCAGTACTTC. Its translation: CAISESTPGSQETQYF.

V gene TRBV6-2 or TRBV6-3 combines with J gene TRBJ2-2; D may be TRBD1 (5 bases). This CDR3 has 13 amino acids. Deletions cut 2 bases from V and 8 bases from J, with 9 bases between. Germline CDR1 is MNHEY and CDR2 is SVGEGT. As DNA, the CDR3 is TGTGCCAGCAGTTACAACAGGATTGGGGAGCTGTTTTTT. Its protein is CASSYNRIGELFF.

The genes are TRBV7-8 and TRBJ2-7; the match to TRBD2 covers 9 bases. This CDR3 region has 18 residues. Germline V gives CDR1 SGHVS, CDR2 FQNEAQ. J was trimmed by 3 bases and V by 5 bases; bases with no gene match: 17. DNA of the CDR3: TGTGCCAGCAGCCCAAGTGGCTTGGGGCGGGAGGGAAACTACGAGCAGTACTTC. As protein: CASSPSGLGREGNYEQYF.

The chain carries TRBV18 and TRBJ2-1, with TRBD1 identical over 7 bases. After removal of 8 bases from V and 3 bases from J, the junction contained 7 bases not matched to a gene. Germline loops: CDR1 KGHSH, CDR2 LQKENI. This CDR3 has 14 residues. CDR3 protein: CASHRDSGYNEQFF. The DNA of the CDR3 is TGTGCCAGCCACCGGGACAGCGGCTACAATGAGCAGTTCTTC.

In this sample, this clone turned up once. The chain employs TRBV10-3 and TRBJ1-2; tentative D call: TRBD1 (6 bases). The CDR3 length is 15 residues. V lost 0 bases to trimming and J lost 4 bases, with 12 bases between them. CDR1 and CDR2 from the germline V gene are ENHRY and SYGVKD. CDR3 residues: CAISESVGQLYGYTF. DNA of the CDR3: TGTGCCATCAGTGAGTCGGTGGGACAACTCTATGGCTACACCTTC.

This clone was seen once. The chain links TRBV7-2 to TRBJ1-6, with D tentatively TRBD1 (5 bases). Looked up from germline, CDR1 is SGHTA and CDR2 is FQGNSA. The CDR3 has 13 amino acids. V lost 5 bases to trimming and J lost 10 bases, with 12 bases between them. The CDR3 reads CASSAGISSPLHF. CDR3 DNA: TGTGCCAGCAGCGCAGGGATTTCGTCACCCCTCCACTTT.

V and J are TRBV6-2 or TRBV6-3 and TRBJ2-5; D may be TRBD2 (5 bases). Per the germline V gene, CDR1 is MNHEY and CDR2 is SVGEGT. The CDR3 length is 14 residues. Trimming took off 0 bases at V and 4 bases at J, with 9 bases between the two ends. The CDR3 DNA reads TGTGCCAGCAGTTACTCTCCTAGCCTAGAGACCCAGTACTTC. This translates into CASSYSPSLETQYF.

This sequence joins TRBV28 and TRBJ2-4, with a possible D match to TRBD1 (6 bases). This CDR3 is 16 amino acids long. Trimming removed 2 bases at V and 3 bases at J, with 14 bases between. The germline CDR1 and CDR2 sequences are MDHEN and SYDVKM. The CDR3 spells CASSLQGTKRKNIQYF. CDR3 bases: TGTGCCAGCAGTTTACAGGGGACGAAACGCAAAAACATTCAGTACTTC.

The chain links TRBV2 to TRBJ2-1; 9 bases align to TRBD1. CDR3 length equals 15 residues. Germline lookup yields CDR1 SNHLY and CDR2 FYNNEI. Trimming took 7 bases from V and 3 from J; bases not matched to a gene: 7. The CDR3 is CASTIRDRDYNEQFF. The CDR3 DNA reads as TGTGCCAGCACCATCCGGGACAGGGACTACAATGAGCAGTTCTTC.

The chain has TRBV7-2 and TRBJ1-1; D perhaps matches TRBD1 (5 bases). Germline values: CDR1 SGHTA, CDR2 FQGNSA. Between the trimmed V and J ends, which lost 3 bases and 5 bases, there was a span of 10 bases. The CDR3 extends over 13 amino acids. The CDR3 DNA is TGTGCCAGCAGCTTGGAGGGGCGGACTGAAGCTTTCTTT. Its protein product is CASSLEGRTEAFF.

The chain has TRBV9 and TRBJ2-5, with D perhaps matching TRBD2 (5 bases). The CDR3 has 15 residues. The germline gives CDR1 SGDLS, CDR2 YYNGEE. The germline V and J ends were trimmed by 0 bases and 5 bases, with 14 bases remaining between them. CDR3 loop: CASSVASADLETQYF. The DNA for the CDR3 is TGTGCCAGCAGCGTAGCCTCAGCGGACTTGGAGACCCAGTACTTC.

This chain links TRBV7-2 with TRBJ2-6; TRBD1 might be the D (6 bases). Trimming left V 1 base short and J 2 bases short, with 6 bases between. CDR3 length equals 15 residues. Per germline, CDR1 SGHTA and CDR2 FQGNSA. The CDR3 DNA sequence: TGTGCCAGCAGCTTAGAGGGGGCTGGGGCCAACGTCCTGACTTTC. It yields the protein CASSLEGAGANVLTF.

The rearrangement links TRBV7-2 to TRBJ2-7; D possibly corresponds to TRBD1 (5 bases). Looked up from germline, CDR1 is SGHTA and CDR2 is FQGNSA. This CDR3 region has 15 residues. The V and J ends lost 4 bases and 5 bases respectively, with 18 bases between them. The DNA for the CDR3 is TGTGCCAGCAGCTCCCAAGGACACCCGGTGGACGAGCAGTACTTC. As protein: CASSSQGHPVDEQYF.

The rearrangement uses TRBV9 and TRBJ2-1; 8 nucleotides align to TRBD1. After removal of 4 bases from V and 6 bases from J, the junction contained 9 bases not matched to a gene. Germline loops: CDR1 SGDLS, CDR2 YYNGEE. This CDR3 is 15 amino acids long. This chain's CDR3 is CASSSGTGGGNEQFF. As DNA, the CDR3 is TGTGCCAGCAGCTCCGGGACAGGAGGTGGCAATGAGCAGTTCTTC. The full variable domain, completed using reference TRBV9 and TRBJ2-1, is DSGVTQTPKHLITATGQRVTLRCSPRSGDLSVYWYQQSLDQGLQFLIQYYNGEERAKGNILERFSAQQFPDLHSELNLSSLELGDSALYFCASSSGTGGGNEQFFGPGTRLTVL.